This paragraph covers one TCR beta chain sequence. Original handling: Cell counts per sample came from amplifying reference gene primers. This table comes from immunoSEQ multiplex PCR, and its TCRdb copy is limited to in-frame clones, with some not included. V and J calls and clone size are as listed in that table; D and trimming were resolved from the DNA. The sample has 90,000 to 140,000 clones, 65% to 80% seen once; the top ten hold around 19%. In germline, CDR1 is SGHTA, CDR2 FQGNSA. The V gene end was trimmed by 7 bases and the J gene end by 11 bases; junction bases not matched to a gene: 13. The CDR3 sequence is 15 residues long. This specimen belongs to a study of blood T cell repertoires in COVID-19. Across the whole study: Spain, Italy and the United States supplied samples that represented acute and convalescent COVID-19. From T cells, B-cell-depleted T cells, or PBMCs came the material, which was cDNA or gDNA.

Sequences were obtained from peripheral blood. This clonotype was obtained from a woman aged 70-85 years with acute or convalescent COVID-19. This rearrangement joins TRBV7-2 to TRBJ2-3; 12 bases align to TRBD2. The CDR3 is CASTLAGGRQLGQYF. The CDR3 DNA reads as TGTGCCAGCACCCTAGCGGGGGGGCGGCAGTTGGGGCAGTATTTT.